This TCR beta chain was sequenced for a study of identical twins. Study-level results: A lower insertion count was a feature of abundant cord blood beta clonotypes, with no such feature in memory repertoires. A partial confounding effect on zero-insertion analyses could come from invariant MAIT and iNKT cells.

The germline V gene encodes CDR1 SGHVS and CDR2 FQNEAQ. This CDR3 spans 13 amino acids. V shed 5 bases and J shed 4 bases, with 10 bases lying between them. TCRdb recomputed calls from the 5' RACE reads with MiXCR, one row per CDR3 protein. Among 700,000 or so distinct CDR3 sequences listed, about 9.4% were seen once. This clonotype was seen ten or more times. What it binds is not known. The sample was also linked to a second study, of yellow fever vaccine responses in identical twins. That work states: Reportedly, twins showed a vaccine T cell response that looked partly convergent and partly personalized.

The genes are TRBV7-8 and TRBJ2-3, with D perhaps given as TRBD1 or TRBD2 (7 bases each). The source of this sequence is a young woman in good health. The sample taken for sequencing was PBMCs. CDR3 loop: CASSQGGSDTQYF. CDR3 nucleotides: TGTGCCAGCAGCCAGGGGGGGTCAGATACGCAGTATTTT.